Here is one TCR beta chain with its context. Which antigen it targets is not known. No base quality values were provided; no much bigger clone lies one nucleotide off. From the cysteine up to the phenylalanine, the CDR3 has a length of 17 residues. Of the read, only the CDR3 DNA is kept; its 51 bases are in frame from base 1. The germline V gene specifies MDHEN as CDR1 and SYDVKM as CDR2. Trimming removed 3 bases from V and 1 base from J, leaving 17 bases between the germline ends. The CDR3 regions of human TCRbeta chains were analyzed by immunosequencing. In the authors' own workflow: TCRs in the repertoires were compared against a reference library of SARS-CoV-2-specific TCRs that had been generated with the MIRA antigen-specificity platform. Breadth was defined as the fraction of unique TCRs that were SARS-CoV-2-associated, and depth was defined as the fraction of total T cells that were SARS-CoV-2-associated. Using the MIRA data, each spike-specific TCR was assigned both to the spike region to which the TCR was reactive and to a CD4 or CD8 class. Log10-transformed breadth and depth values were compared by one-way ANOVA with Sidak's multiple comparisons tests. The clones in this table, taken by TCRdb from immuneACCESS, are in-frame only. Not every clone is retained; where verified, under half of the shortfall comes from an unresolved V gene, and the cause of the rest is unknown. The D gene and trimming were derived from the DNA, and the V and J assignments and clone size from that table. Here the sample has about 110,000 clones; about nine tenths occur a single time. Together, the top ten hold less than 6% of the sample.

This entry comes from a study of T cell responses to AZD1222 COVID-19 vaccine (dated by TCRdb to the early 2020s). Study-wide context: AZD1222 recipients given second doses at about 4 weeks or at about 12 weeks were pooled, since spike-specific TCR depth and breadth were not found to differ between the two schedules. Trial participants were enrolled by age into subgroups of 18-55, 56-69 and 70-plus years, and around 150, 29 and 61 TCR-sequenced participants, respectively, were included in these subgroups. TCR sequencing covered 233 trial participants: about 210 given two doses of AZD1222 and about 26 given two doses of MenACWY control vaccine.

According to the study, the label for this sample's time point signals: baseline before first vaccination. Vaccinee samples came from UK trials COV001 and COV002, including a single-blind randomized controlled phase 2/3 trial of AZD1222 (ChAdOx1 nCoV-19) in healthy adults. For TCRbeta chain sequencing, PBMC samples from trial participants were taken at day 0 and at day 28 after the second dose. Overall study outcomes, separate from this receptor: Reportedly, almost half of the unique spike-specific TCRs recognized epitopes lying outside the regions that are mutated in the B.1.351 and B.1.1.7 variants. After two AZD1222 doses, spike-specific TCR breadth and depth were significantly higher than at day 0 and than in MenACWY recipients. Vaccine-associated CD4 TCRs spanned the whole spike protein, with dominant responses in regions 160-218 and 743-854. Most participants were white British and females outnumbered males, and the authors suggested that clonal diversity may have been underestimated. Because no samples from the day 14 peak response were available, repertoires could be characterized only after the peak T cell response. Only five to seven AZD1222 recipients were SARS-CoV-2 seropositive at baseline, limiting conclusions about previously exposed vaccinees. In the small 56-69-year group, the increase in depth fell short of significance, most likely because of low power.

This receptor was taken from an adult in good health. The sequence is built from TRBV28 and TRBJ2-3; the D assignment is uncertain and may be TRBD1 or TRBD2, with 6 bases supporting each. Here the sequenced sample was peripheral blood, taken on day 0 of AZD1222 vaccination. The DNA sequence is TGTGCCAGCAGTTTTCATGAGGGGGGATACGGCACAGATACGCAGTATTTT. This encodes CASSFHEGGYGTDTQYF.